What follows are 14 T cell receptor beta chains derived from one specimen sequenced in a study of response to subunit inactivated influenza vaccine. MiXCR, applied by TCRdb to the RT-PCR reads, yields one record per CDR3 protein. The sample lists about 540,000 distinct CDR3 sequences; under 30% were seen once. This sample also appeared in a second study, on T cells expressing NK-cell markers. As that report states: 5'RACE template switching with UMIs produced the TCR beta cDNA.

Sequenced material: CD4+ T cells sorted from PBMCs, taken 11 to 12 days after vaccination. These receptors came from a man aged 45-60 years who received an inactivated influenza vaccine.

The V call is TRBV6-1, the J call TRBJ1-1; D gene ambiguous. Germline CDR1 and CDR2: MNHNS and SASEGT. The CDR3 runs to 15 residues. Trimming removed 3 bases from V and 4 bases from J, with 15 bases in between. The CDR3: CASSDEGIVGTEAFF. CDR3 sequence (DNA): TGTGCCAGCAGTGATGAGGGCATTGTGGGCACTGAAGCTTTCTTT.

The chain employs TRBV5-1 and TRBJ1-6; TRBD1 matches 8 bases. The CDR3 is 14 residues long. V gave up 4 bases and J gave up 10 bases; unmatched junction bases: 7. Germline V lookup: CDR1 SGHRS, CDR2 YFSETQ. CDR3 nucleotides: TGCGCCAGCAGCAAGGACAGGGAACGATCACCCCTCCACTTT. Protein sequence: CASSKDRERSPLHF.

The chain links TRBV6-6 to TRBJ2-7; D is undetermined. The length of the CDR3 is 12 residues. Germline V lookup: CDR1 MNHNY, CDR2 SVGAGI (reference sequence). The ends were cut back, 0 bases at V and 6 bases at J, with 6 bases in the middle. The DNA of the CDR3 is TGTGCCAGCAGTTACTCGGGCAGCGAGCAGTACTTC. Its protein product is CASSYSGSEQYF.

This clonotype was recorded once. This chain uses TRBV6-2 or TRBV6-3 with TRBJ2-7; D is uncertain. The germline CDR1 and CDR2 sequences are MNHEY and SVGEGT. The CDR3 runs to 13 residues. Trimming shortened V by 2 bases and J by 0 bases, and 5 bases separated the two germline ends. CDR3 bases: TGTGCCAGCAGTTACGGGTTCTCCTACGAGCAGTACTTC. Protein product: CASSYGFSYEQYF.

The J gene is TRBJ1-4, the V gene TRBV4-2, with 7 bases that match TRBD1. V trimming: 3 bases; J trimming: 6 bases; junction bases outside the gene matches: 7. Germline V CDR1 and CDR2: LGHNA, YNFKEQ. The CDR3 is 15 residues long. The DNA of the CDR3 is TGTGCCAGCAGCCAGAACAGGGGCATAGATGAAAAACTGTTTTTT. Translation gives CASSQNRGIDEKLFF.

This clonotype has only a few counts. V is TRBV20-1 and J is TRBJ2-6; D not resolved. CDR1 is DFQATT, CDR2 SNEGSKA, per germline (reference sequence). The V end lost 3 bases, the J end lost 0 bases, and 3 bases lay between the germline ends. CDR3 length: 13 residues. The CDR3 reads CSASASGANVLTF. The CDR3 region has the DNA TGCAGTGCTAGCGCCTCTGGGGCCAACGTCCTGACTTTC.

This sequence joins TRBV7-6 and TRBJ1-3; 7 nucleotides align to TRBD1. This CDR3 is 16 amino acids long. Trimming took 1 base from V and 1 from J; bases not matched to a gene: 4. Looked up from germline, CDR1 is SGHVS and CDR2 is FNYEAQ. Here the CDR3 DNA reads TGTGCCAGCAGCTTAGAGGCAGGGGGGTCTGGAAACACCATATATTTT. This encodes CASSLEAGGSGNTIYF.

The rearrangement uses TRBV27 and TRBJ2-5, with 11 bases fitting TRBD2. Looked up from germline, CDR1 is MNHEY and CDR2 is SMNVEV (reference sequence). The CDR3 runs 15 residues. Trimming took 5 bases from V and 2 from J; bases not matched to a gene: 4. CDR3 residues: CASSRGLAAQETQYF. The DNA for the CDR3 is TGTGCCAGCAGTCGGGGACTAGCGGCACAAGAGACCCAGTACTTC.

The V gene is TRBV11-1, the J gene TRBJ2-1; 16 nucleotides align to TRBD2. CDR1 and CDR2 from the germline V gene are SGHAT and FQDESV (reference sequence). V lost 3 bases, J lost 3 bases, and 14 bases stayed unmatched. The CDR3 extends over 21 amino acids. The CDR3 is CASSFRPPGLAGGIIYNEQFF. The CDR3 nucleotides are TGTGCCAGCAGCTTTAGACCGCCGGGACTAGCGGGAGGGATAATCTACAATGAGCAGTTCTTC.

The chain combines TRBV7-2 with TRBJ2-5; 9 bases match TRBD2. Germline assignment: CDR1 SGHTA and CDR2 FQGNSA. With V trimmed by 3 bases and J by 4 bases, 6 bases remained unmatched. There are 15 residues in the CDR3. The CDR3 DNA follows: TGTGCCAGCAGCTTCACAGCGGGGGGTCGAGAGACCCAGTACTTC. Encoded protein: CASSFTAGGRETQYF.

The chain combines TRBV3-1 with TRBJ1-3, with unresolved D. Germline loops: CDR1 LGHDT, CDR2 YNNKEL (reference sequence). The CDR3 spans 15 residues. Trimming left V 1 base short and J 4 bases short, with 11 bases between. The CDR3 here is CASSQVGVAGNTIYF. The CDR3 DNA is TGTGCCAGCAGCCAAGTCGGGGTTGCGGGAAACACCATATATTTT.

This clonotype has just a few counts. The chain has TRBV20-1 and TRBJ2-1; 11 bases match TRBD2. Per the germline V gene, CDR1 is DFQATT and CDR2 is SNEGSKA (reference sequence). This CDR3 contains 16 residues. With V trimmed by 6 bases and J by 4 bases, 11 bases remained unmatched. The CDR3 loop is CSATHSGRAAYNEQFF. The CDR3 DNA sequence: TGCAGTGCGACACATAGCGGGAGGGCCGCATACAATGAGCAGTTCTTC.

This clonotype was observed a few times. CDR3: CASSSRGGGSNIQYF. The CDR3 bases are TGTGCCAGCAGCTCGAGAGGAGGGGGTTCGAACATTCAGTACTTC. The V and J genes are TRBV7-2 and TRBJ2-4; D assignment may be TRBD1 or TRBD2 (6 bases each). V lost 4 bases and J 7 bases, leaving 17 bases between the germline ends. This CDR3 comprises 15 residues. Germline V gives CDR1 SGHTA, CDR2 FQGNSA.

This clonotype was recorded at least ten times. The CDR3 is CSASAGWTSENNEQFF. CDR3 DNA: TGCAGTGCTAGCGCTGGATGGACTAGCGAGAACAATGAGCAGTTCTTC. The rearrangement uses TRBV20-1 and TRBJ2-1; TRBD2 agrees at 9 bases. Germline lookup yields CDR1 DFQATT and CDR2 SNEGSKA (reference sequence). The CDR3 is made up of 16 amino acids. Unmatched junction bases numbered 11, after V lost 3 bases and J lost 5 bases.